These 28 T cell receptor beta chains originate from one sample sequenced in a study of radiotherapy plus CTLA-4 blockade in lung cancer. The data were produced by immunoSEQ multiplex PCR, yet TCRdb's version contains in-frame clones alone and is incomplete. The sample lists some 51,000 clones; about four fifths were seen once. The starting material was peripheral blood, obtained from a patient treated with radiotherapy plus ipilimumab. All receptors come from a human donor with non-small cell lung cancer who had a complete response to radiotherapy plus ipilimumab.

The CDR3 loop is CAGSRGGYTF. Written as DNA, the CDR3 is TGTGCCGGCAGTAGAGGTGGCTACACCTTC. The rearrangement joins TRBV30 to TRBJ1-2; D gene unclear. The CDR3 length is 10 residues. Trimming took off 8 bases at V and 7 bases at J, with 11 bases between the two ends. Germline CDR1 and CDR2: GTSNPN and SVGIG (reference sequence).

The chain carries TRBV5-4 and TRBJ1-1; 10 bases are a match to TRBD1. V was clipped by 4 bases and J by 3 bases; unmatched bases: 6. CDR1 is SGHNT, CDR2 YYREEE, per germline (reference sequence). CDR3 length equals 15 residues. The CDR3 here is CASSPMDRGDTEAFF. The CDR3 nucleotides read TGTGCCAGCAGCCCCATGGACAGGGGGGACACTGAAGCTTTCTTT.

This clone was counted only a few times. The chain employs TRBV5-6 and TRBJ1-2; a possible D gene is TRBD1 (5 bases). V was pared by 7 bases and J by 2 bases, with 18 bases between. The CDR3 runs 15 residues. Germline loops: CDR1 SGHDT, CDR2 YYEEEE. CDR3 bases: TGTGCCAGCCGAGATGGACGGGGACTCAACTATGGCTACACCTTC. This codes for CASRDGRGLNYGYTF.

The rearrangement uses TRBV18 and TRBJ2-5, with a weak D call TRBD2 (6 bases). The V gene lost 0 bases and the J gene lost 0 bases, with 8 bases spanning the gap. Germline V gene data show CDR1 as KGHSH and CDR2 as LQKENI. This CDR3 comprises 15 residues. The CDR3 spells CASSPPASDQETQYF. The CDR3 DNA reads TGTGCCAGCTCACCACCGGCTAGCGACCAAGAGACCCAGTACTTC.

The chain employs TRBV5-1 and TRBJ2-5; D call uncertain. V dropped 4 bases and J dropped 3 bases, with 7 bases sitting between them. The CDR3 covers 12 residues. Germline values: CDR1 SGHRS, CDR2 YFSETQ. The CDR3 is CASSPLKETQYF. The CDR3 DNA follows: TGCGCCAGCAGCCCCCTTAAAGAGACCCAGTACTTC.

This sequence joins TRBV5-1 and TRBJ2-7, with 8 bases matching TRBD1. The CDR3 extends over 16 amino acids. Germline CDR1 SGHRS, CDR2 YFSETQ. Trimming removed 0 bases from V and 6 bases from J; junction bases left unmatched: 11. CDR3 in amino acids: CASSLVDARGRTEQYF. CDR3 DNA: TGCGCCAGCAGCTTGGTCGATGCCAGGGGGCGTACCGAGCAGTACTTC.

The V and J genes are TRBV7-2 and TRBJ1-1; TRBD1 is a possible D gene (6 bases). V lost 1 base and J lost 4, with 13 bases in between. CDR3 length equals 15 residues. From germline, CDR1 is SGHTA and CDR2 FQGNSA. The CDR3: CASSLVGGGGTEAFF. The CDR3 nucleotides read TGTGCCAGCAGCTTAGTGGGAGGGGGGGGCACTGAAGCTTTCTTT.

V gene TRBV15 combines with J gene TRBJ2-7; 10 bases fit TRBD2. Germline V CDR1 and CDR2: LNHNV, YYDKDF (reference sequence). The V and J ends lost 0 bases and 2 bases, in that order; junction bases with no gene match: 1. The CDR3 covers 15 residues. CDR3 region: CATSRDTSGAYEQYF. Here the CDR3 DNA reads TGTGCCACCAGCAGAGATACTAGCGGGGCCTACGAGCAGTACTTC.

This chain links TRBV19 with TRBJ2-2; tentatively, D is TRBD1 (6 bases). The CDR3 runs to 16 residues. The germline V and J ends were trimmed by 3 bases and 6 bases, with 17 bases remaining between them. The germline CDR1 and CDR2 sequences are LNHDA and SQIVND (reference sequence). This chain's CDR3 is CASSILRGRAAGELFF. For the CDR3, the DNA is TGTGCCAGTAGTATTCTCAGGGGCCGGGCGGCCGGGGAGCTGTTTTTT.

This chain links TRBV27 with TRBJ1-1, with 8 nucleotides matching TRBD1. V trimming: 4 bases; J trimming: 6 bases; junction bases outside the gene matches: 7. The V gene's germline CDR1 is MNHEY and CDR2 SMNVEV (reference sequence). This CDR3 contains 14 residues. CDR3 in DNA: TGTGCCAGCAGTTCAAATCAGGGGGCCGCTGAAGCTTTCTTT. It is translated as CASSSNQGAAEAFF.

This chain connects TRBV4-1 to TRBJ1-2; D gene ambiguous. The CDR3 is 13 amino acids. The V and J ends lost 0 bases and 5 bases respectively, with 7 bases between them. Per germline, CDR1 MGHRA and CDR2 YSYEKL. CDR3: CASSQERRYGYTF. The CDR3 bases are TGCGCCAGCAGCCAAGAGCGGCGATATGGCTACACCTTC.

The rearrangement links TRBV19 to TRBJ1-2; TRBD1 matches 10 bases. The CDR3 sequence is 15 residues long. The ends lost 5 bases at V and 6 bases at J; junction bases unmatched: 9. The germline CDR1 and CDR2 sequences are LNHDA and SQIVND (reference sequence). CDR3 residues: CASSLFPGTGDGYTF. The DNA of the CDR3 is TGTGCCAGTAGTCTCTTCCCCGGGACAGGGGATGGCTACACCTTC.

The chain has TRBV7-2 and TRBJ1-3; D is unresolved. This CDR3 spans 16 amino acids. Germline V lookup: CDR1 SGHTA, CDR2 FQGNSA. Trimming stripped 3 bases from V and 4 bases from J, with 16 bases between. This CDR3 is CASSLGGSGFGNTIYF. CDR3 DNA sequence: TGTGCCAGCAGCTTGGGAGGCTCCGGGTTCGGAAACACCATATATTTT.

This chain joins TRBV19 and TRBJ2-4; weak D call: TRBD2 (5 bases). Trimming left V 6 bases short and J 0 bases short, with 15 bases between. Germline V CDR1 and CDR2: LNHDA, SQIVND (reference sequence). The CDR3 loop spans 16 amino acids. The CDR3 protein is CASSHGREIAKNIQYF. CDR3 nucleotide sequence: TGTGCCAGTAGCCACGGACGGGAAATAGCCAAAAACATTCAGTACTTC.

The chain carries TRBV9 and TRBJ2-7; D perhaps matches TRBD2 (7 bases). The CDR3 is made up of 17 amino acids. In germline, CDR1 is SGDLS, CDR2 YYNGEE. The V and J ends lost 4 bases and 4 bases respectively, with 24 bases between them. CDR3 coding DNA: TGTGCCAGCAGCCCCTCGCGAATAGGGGGGGGATCATACGAGCAGTACTTC. This gives the protein CASSPSRIGGGSYEQYF.

This sequence joins TRBV5-1 and TRBJ1-2; no firm D call. The CDR3 is 14 residues long. Trimming removed 0 bases from V and 4 bases from J, with 10 bases in between. CDR1 and CDR2 (germline): SGHRS, YFSETQ. CDR3 coding DNA: TGCGCCAGCAGCTTGGAGGGAGTAATCTATGGCTACACCTTC. Translated, it gives CASSLEGVIYGYTF.

In nucleotides, the CDR3 is TGCGCCAGCAGCCAAGATACTAGCGGGATACGCACAGATACGCAGTATTTT. This translates into CASSQDTSGIRTDTQYF. V usage is TRBV4-1 and J usage is TRBJ2-3, with 10 bases aligning to TRBD2. The CDR3 is made up of 17 amino acids. CDR1 and CDR2 from the germline V gene are MGHRA and YSYEKL. Trimming took 0 bases from V and 1 from J; bases not matched to a gene: 4.

The J gene is TRBJ1-1, the V gene TRBV27; 7 bases map to TRBD1. This CDR3 is built from 14 residues. Germline-derived CDR1 and CDR2 are MNHEY and SMNVEV (reference sequence). V shed 6 bases, J shed 1 base, and the junction held 5 bases outside the gene matches. CDR3 sequence (DNA): TGTGCCAGCAGCCGACAGGGAGGGAACACTGAAGCTTTCTTT. It yields the protein CASSRQGGNTEAFF.

This clone was recorded once. V usage is TRBV4-1 and J usage is TRBJ1-2; D not resolved. The V and J ends lost 0 bases and 8 bases respectively, with 7 bases between them. CDR1 is MGHRA, CDR2 YSYEKL, per germline. CDR3 length: 12 amino acids. CDR3 amino acids: CASSQDFSGYTF. The CDR3 DNA follows: TGCGCCAGCAGCCAAGATTTTTCAGGCTACACCTTC.

This clone was counted a few times. The V and J genes are TRBV10-3 and TRBJ1-1, with 8 nucleotides matching TRBD1. J lost 4 bases, V lost 4 bases, and 8 bases had no gene match. Germline V gene data show CDR1 as ENHRY and CDR2 as SYGVKD. CDR3 length: 15 amino acids. The CDR3 nucleotides read TGTGCCATCAGTGGGGACAGGTCGAGGGGCACTGAAGCTTTCTTT. Protein: CAISGDRSRGTEAFF.

This rearrangement joins TRBV19 to TRBJ1-2, with TRBD1 identical over 9 bases. Germline assignment: CDR1 LNHDA and CDR2 SQIVND (reference sequence). This CDR3 comprises 15 residues. The V gene end was trimmed by 5 bases and the J gene end by 4 bases; junction bases not matched to a gene: 8. CDR3 sequence: CASSLDRGTPYGYTF. DNA for the CDR3: TGTGCCAGTAGTTTGGACAGGGGTACCCCCTATGGCTACACCTTC.

V is TRBV30 and J is TRBJ1-4; D is undetermined. Germline-derived CDR1 and CDR2 are GTSNPN and SVGIG (reference sequence). This CDR3 spans 12 amino acids. Trimming shortened V by 5 bases and J by 8 bases, and 12 bases separated the two germline ends. CDR3 sequence: CAWDTESEKLFF. CDR3 DNA: TGTGCCTGGGATACTGAGTCCGAAAAACTGTTTTTT.

The chain carries TRBV9 and TRBJ2-5; 7 nucleotides align to TRBD1. Germline CDR1 is SGDLS and CDR2 is YYNGEE. V shed 3 bases, J shed 1 base, and the junction held 6 bases outside the gene matches. This CDR3 has 15 amino acids. Here the CDR3 reads CASSAPRTGQETQYF. The CDR3 bases are TGTGCCAGCAGCGCTCCTAGGACAGGCCAAGAGACCCAGTACTTC. Filled out from reference TRBV9 and TRBJ2-5, the complete variable domain reads DSGVTQTPKHLITATGQRVTLRCSPRSGDLSVYWYQQSLDQGLQFLIQYYNGEERAKGNILERFSAQQFPDLHSELNLSSLELGDSALYFCASSAPRTGQETQYFGPGTRLLVL.

By share of the sample, this clone is medium-sized. The rearrangement links TRBV10-3 to TRBJ1-5; the D gene is possibly TRBD1 (5 bases). This CDR3 is 15 amino acids long. Germline V lookup: CDR1 ENHRY, CDR2 SYGVKD. Trimming removed 6 bases from V and 3 bases from J, with 15 bases in between. This chain's CDR3 is CAISPLGLSNQPQHF. CDR3 in DNA: TGTGCCATCAGCCCCCTGGGACTTTCCAATCAGCCCCAGCATTTT.

The chain combines TRBV4-1 with TRBJ2-1; 7 nucleotides align to TRBD2. In germline, CDR1 is MGHRA, CDR2 YSYEKL. Trimming removed 5 bases from V and 10 bases from J; junction bases left unmatched: 17. The CDR3 consists of 16 residues. The CDR3 loop reads CASSTRQASGLGEQFF. DNA for the CDR3: TGCGCCAGCAGCACCCGTCAGGCTAGCGGCCTAGGGGAGCAGTTCTTC.

The J gene is TRBJ1-2, the V gene TRBV30; D is undetermined. Trimming pared 3 bases from V and 5 bases from J, leaving 19 bases between. The CDR3 spans 15 residues. Germline loops: CDR1 GTSNPN, CDR2 SVGIG (reference sequence). CDR3 nucleotides: TGTGCCTGGAGCGCCCAGGAGGAAATGAAATATGGCTACACCTTC. Its translation is CAWSAQEEMKYGYTF.

V and J are TRBV7-8 and TRBJ1-1, with a possible D match to TRBD1 (6 bases). Germline CDR1 is SGHVS and CDR2 is FQNEAQ. The ends were cut back, 3 bases at V and 1 base at J, with 9 bases in the middle. The CDR3 runs 14 residues. CDR3 residues: CASSFRRGNTEAFF. The CDR3 DNA reads TGTGCCAGCAGCTTCCGCAGGGGGAACACTGAAGCTTTCTTT.

The chain employs TRBV4-1 and TRBJ1-2; TRBD1 matches 8 bases. The CDR3 sequence is 17 residues long. The germline CDR1 and CDR2 sequences are MGHRA and YSYEKL. The ends lost 1 base at V and 5 bases at J; junction bases unmatched: 12. In nucleotides, the CDR3 is TGCGCCAGCAGCCAAGGTGGGACAGGTCCCGCTGCATATGGCTACACCTTC. Residues: CASSQGGTGPAAYGYTF.